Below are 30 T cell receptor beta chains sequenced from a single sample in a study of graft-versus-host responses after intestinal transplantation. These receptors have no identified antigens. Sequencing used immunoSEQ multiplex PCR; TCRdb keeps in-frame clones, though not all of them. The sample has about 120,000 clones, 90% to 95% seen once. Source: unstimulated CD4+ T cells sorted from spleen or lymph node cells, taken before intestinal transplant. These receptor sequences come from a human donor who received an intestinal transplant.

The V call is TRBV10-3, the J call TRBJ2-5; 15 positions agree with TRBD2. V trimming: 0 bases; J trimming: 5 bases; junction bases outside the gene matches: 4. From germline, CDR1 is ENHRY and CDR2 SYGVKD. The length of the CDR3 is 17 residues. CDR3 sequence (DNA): TGTGCCATCAGTGAGTCACCCGGACTAGCGGGAGGGGAGACCCAGTACTTC. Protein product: CAISESPGLAGGETQYF.

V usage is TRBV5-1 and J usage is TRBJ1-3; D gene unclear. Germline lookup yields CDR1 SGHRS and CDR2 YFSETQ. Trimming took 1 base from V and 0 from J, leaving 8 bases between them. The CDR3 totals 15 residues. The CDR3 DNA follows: TGCGCCAGCAGCTTGACAGCTAACTCTGGAAACACCATATATTTT. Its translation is CASSLTANSGNTIYF.

DNA of the CDR3: TGTGCCAGCTCATATCTGGACGAGGGAAACACCATATATTTT. This codes for CASSYLDEGNTIYF. This chain joins TRBV18 and TRBJ1-3; D ambiguous. Germline V gene data show CDR1 as KGHSH and CDR2 as LQKENI. Trimming left V 5 bases short and J 4 bases short, with 12 bases between. This CDR3 comprises 14 residues.

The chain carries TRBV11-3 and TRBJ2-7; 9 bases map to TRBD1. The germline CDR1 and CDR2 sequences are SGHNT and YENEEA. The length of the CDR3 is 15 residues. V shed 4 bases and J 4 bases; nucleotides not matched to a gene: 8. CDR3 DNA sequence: TGTGCCAGCAGCTACGGACAGGGGCGCCGTTACGAGCAGTACTTC. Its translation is CASSYGQGRRYEQYF.

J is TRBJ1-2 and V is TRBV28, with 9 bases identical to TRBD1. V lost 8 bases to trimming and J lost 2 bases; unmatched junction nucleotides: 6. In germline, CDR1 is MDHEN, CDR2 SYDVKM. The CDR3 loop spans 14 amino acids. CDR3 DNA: TGTGCCAGCGTGATAGGACAGGGGAACTATGGCTACACCTTC. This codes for CASVIGQGNYGYTF.

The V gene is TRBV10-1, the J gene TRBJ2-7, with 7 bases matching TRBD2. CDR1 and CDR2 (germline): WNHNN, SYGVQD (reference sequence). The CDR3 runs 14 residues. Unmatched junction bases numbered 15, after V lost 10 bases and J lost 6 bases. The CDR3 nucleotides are TGCGCCACCTCCCCGACACTAGCGTTCGGCGAGCAGTACTTC. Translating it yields CATSPTLAFGEQYF.

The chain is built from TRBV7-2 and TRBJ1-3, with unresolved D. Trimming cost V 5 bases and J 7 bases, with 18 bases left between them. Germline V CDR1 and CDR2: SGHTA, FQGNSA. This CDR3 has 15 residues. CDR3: CASSPQRLSGNTIYF. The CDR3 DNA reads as TGTGCCAGCAGCCCGCAGAGGCTTTCGGGGAACACCATATATTTT.

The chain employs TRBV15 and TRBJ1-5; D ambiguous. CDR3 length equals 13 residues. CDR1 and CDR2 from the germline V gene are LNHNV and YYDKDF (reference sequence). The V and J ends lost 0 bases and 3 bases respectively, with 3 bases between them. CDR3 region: CATSRDHNQPQHF. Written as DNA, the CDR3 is TGTGCCACCAGCAGAGATCACAATCAGCCCCAGCATTTT.

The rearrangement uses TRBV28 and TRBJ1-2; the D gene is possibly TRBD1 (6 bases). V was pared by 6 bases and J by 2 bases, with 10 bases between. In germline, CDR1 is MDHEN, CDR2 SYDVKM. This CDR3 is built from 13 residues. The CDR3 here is CASRSTGNYGYTF. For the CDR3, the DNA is TGTGCCAGCAGGAGCACAGGGAACTATGGCTACACCTTC.

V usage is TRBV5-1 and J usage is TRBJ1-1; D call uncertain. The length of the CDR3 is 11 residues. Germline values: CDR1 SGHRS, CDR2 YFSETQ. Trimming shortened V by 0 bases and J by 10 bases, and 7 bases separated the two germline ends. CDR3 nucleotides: TGCGCCAGCAGCTTGGATTCTGTAGCTTTCTTT. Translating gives CASSLDSVAFF.

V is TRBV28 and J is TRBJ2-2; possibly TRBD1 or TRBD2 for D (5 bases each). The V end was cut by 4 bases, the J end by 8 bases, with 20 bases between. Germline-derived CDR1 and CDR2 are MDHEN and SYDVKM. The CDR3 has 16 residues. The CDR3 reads CASSSSWDWGFGELFF. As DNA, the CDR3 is TGTGCCAGCAGTTCTTCTTGGGATTGGGGGTTTGGGGAGCTGTTTTTT.

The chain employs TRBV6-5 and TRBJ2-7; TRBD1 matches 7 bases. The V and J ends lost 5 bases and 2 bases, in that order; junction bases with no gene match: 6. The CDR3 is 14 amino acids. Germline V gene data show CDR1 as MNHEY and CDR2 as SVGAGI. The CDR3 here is CASSLRTGAYEQYF. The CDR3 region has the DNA TGTGCCAGCAGTCTCCGGACAGGCGCCTACGAGCAGTACTTC.

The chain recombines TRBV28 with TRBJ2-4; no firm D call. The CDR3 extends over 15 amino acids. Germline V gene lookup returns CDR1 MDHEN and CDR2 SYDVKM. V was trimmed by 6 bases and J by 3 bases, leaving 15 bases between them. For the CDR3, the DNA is TGTGCCAGCAGCTCCTTCGCGGTGGACAAAAACATTCAGTACTTC. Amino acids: CASSSFAVDKNIQYF.

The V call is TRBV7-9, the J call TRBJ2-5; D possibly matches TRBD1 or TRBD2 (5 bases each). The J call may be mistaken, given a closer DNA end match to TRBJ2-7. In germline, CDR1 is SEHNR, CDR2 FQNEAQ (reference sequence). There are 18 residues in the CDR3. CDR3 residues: CASSRRYATGTSTYEQYF. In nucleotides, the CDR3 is TGTGCCAGCAGCCGTCGATACGCTACCGGGACCTCAACCTACGAGCAGTACTTC.

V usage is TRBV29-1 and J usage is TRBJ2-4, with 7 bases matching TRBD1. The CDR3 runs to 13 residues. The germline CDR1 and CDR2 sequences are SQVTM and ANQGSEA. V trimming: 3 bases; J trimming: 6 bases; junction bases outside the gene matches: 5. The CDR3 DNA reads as TGCAGCGTTGAGCCGGACAGGACAAACATTCAGTACTTC. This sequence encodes CSVEPDRTNIQYF.

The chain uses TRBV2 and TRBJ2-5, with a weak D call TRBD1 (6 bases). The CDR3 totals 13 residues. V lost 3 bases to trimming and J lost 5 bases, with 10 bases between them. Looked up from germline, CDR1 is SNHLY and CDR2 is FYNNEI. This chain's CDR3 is CASSDGQGETQYF. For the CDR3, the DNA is TGTGCCAGCAGTGACGGGCAGGGGGAGACCCAGTACTTC. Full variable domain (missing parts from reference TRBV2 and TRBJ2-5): EPEVTQTPSHQVTQMGQEVILRCVPISNHLYFYWYRQILGQKVEFLVSFYNNEISEKSEIFDDQFSVERPDGSNFTLKIRSTKLEDSAMYFCASSDGQGETQYFGPGTRLLVL.

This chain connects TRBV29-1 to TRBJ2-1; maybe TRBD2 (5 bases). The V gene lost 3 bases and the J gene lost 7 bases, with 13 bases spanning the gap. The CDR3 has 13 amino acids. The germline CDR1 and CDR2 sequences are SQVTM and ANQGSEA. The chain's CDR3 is CSVERVLGNEQFF. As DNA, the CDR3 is TGCAGCGTTGAGAGGGTTTTAGGGAATGAGCAGTTCTTC.

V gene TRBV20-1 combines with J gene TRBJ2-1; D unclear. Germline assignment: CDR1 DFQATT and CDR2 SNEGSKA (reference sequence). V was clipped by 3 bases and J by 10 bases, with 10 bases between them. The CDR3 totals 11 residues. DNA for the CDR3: TGCAGTGCTAGCATAGTCTTCGAGCAGTTCTTC. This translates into CSASIVFEQFF.

The CDR3 sequence is CAISQVSGANVLTF. The CDR3 nucleotides are TGTGCCATCAGCCAGGTCTCTGGGGCCAACGTCCTGACTTTC. This chain joins TRBV10-3 and TRBJ2-6; no reliable D call. CDR3 length: 14 amino acids. The germline V gene encodes CDR1 ENHRY and CDR2 SYGVKD. With 6 bases removed from V and 0 bases from J, the gap between germline ends came to 6 bases.

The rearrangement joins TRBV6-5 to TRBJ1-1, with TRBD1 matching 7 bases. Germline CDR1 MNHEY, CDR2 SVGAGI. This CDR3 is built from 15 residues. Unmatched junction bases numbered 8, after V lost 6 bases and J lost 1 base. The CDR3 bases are TGTGCCAGCAGATGGACAGGTGGATCGAACACTGAAGCTTTCTTT. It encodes CASRWTGGSNTEAFF.

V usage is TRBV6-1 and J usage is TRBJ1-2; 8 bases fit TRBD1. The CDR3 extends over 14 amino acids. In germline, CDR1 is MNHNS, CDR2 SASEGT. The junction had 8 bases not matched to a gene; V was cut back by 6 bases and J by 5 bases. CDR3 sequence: CASRPGQGGYGYTF. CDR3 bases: TGTGCCAGCAGACCCGGACAGGGCGGGTATGGCTACACCTTC.

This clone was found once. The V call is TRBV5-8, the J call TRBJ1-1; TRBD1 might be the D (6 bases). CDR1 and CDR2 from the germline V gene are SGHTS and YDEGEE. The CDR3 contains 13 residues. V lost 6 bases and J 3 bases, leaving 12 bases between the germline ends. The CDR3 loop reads CASIKGGYTEAFF. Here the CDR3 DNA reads TGTGCCAGCATCAAGGGGGGGTACACTGAAGCTTTCTTT.

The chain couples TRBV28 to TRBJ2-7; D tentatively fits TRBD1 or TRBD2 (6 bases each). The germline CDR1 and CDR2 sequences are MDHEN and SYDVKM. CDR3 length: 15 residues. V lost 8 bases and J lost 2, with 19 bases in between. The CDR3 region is CASEYRRGGTYEQYF. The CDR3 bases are TGTGCCAGCGAGTATCGCAGGGGCGGGACCTACGAGCAGTACTTC.

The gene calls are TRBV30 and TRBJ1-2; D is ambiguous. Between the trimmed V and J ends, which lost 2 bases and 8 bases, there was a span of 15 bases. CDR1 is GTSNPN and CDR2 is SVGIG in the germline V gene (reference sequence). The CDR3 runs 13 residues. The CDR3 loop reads CAWSSPINGGYTF. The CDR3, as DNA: TGTGCCTGGAGTTCCCCTATCAACGGGGGCTACACCTTC.

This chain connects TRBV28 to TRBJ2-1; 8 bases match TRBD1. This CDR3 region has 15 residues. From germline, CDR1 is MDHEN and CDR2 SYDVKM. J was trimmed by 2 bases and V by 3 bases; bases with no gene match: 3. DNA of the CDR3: TGTGCCAGCAGTTTTGGGGACAGGACCTACAATGAGCAGTTCTTC. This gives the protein CASSFGDRTYNEQFF.

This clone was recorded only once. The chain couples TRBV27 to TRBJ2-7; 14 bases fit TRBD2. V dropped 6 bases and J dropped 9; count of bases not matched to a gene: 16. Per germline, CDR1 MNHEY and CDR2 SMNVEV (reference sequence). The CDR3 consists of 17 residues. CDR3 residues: CASSEYQGLAGGSRQYF. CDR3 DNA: TGTGCCAGCAGCGAGTATCAAGGACTAGCGGGAGGCAGCAGGCAGTACTTC.

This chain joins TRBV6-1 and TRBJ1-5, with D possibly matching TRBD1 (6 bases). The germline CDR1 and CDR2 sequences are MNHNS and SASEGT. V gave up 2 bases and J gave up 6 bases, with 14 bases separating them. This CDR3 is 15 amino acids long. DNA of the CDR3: TGTGCCAGCAGTGAATGGGTCCAGGGGTTTCAGCCCCAGCATTTT. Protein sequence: CASSEWVQGFQPQHF.

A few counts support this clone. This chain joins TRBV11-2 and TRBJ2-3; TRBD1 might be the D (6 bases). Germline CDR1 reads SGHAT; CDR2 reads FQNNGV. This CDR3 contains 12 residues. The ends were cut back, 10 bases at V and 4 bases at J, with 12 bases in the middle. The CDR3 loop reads CATTQGPDTQYF. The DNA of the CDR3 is TGTGCCACAACGCAGGGGCCAGATACGCAGTATTTT.

CDR3 coding DNA: TGTGCCAGTAGTACTCGACGGGAGAACACTGAAGCTTTCTTT. Encoded protein: CASSTRRENTEAFF. V gene TRBV19 combines with J gene TRBJ1-1; D is unresolved. In germline, CDR1 is LNHDA, CDR2 SQIVND (reference sequence). This CDR3 is 14 amino acids long. Trimming removed 4 bases at V and 1 base at J, with 10 bases between.

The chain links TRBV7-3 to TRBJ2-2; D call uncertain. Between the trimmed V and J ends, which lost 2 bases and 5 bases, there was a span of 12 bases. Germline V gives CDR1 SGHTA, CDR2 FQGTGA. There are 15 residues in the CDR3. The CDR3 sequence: CASSLVPQFTGELFF. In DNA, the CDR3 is TGTGCCAGCAGCTTAGTTCCCCAATTTACCGGGGAGCTGTTTTTT.